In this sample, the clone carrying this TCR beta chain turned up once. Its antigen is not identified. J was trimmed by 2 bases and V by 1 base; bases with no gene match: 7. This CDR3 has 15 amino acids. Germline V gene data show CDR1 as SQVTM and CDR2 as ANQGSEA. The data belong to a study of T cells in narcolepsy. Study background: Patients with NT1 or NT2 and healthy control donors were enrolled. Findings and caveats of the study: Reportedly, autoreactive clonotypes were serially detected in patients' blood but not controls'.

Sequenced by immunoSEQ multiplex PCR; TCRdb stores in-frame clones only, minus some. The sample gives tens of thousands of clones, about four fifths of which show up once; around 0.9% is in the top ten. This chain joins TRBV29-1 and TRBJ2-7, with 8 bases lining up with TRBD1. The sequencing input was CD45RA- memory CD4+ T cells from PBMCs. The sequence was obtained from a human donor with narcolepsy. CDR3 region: CSVEGPGQGPYEQYF. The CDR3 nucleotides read TGCAGCGTTGAAGGCCCCGGACAGGGCCCCTACGAGCAGTACTTC.